This T cell receptor beta chain emerged from a study of T-cell memory formation after mild COVID-19. About the study: TCR clusters largely stayed donor specific. The study, taken as a whole, reports: For contracting clones, CD4+ ones sat mainly in CM and EM, CD8+ in EMRA. Prior to infection, memory already included some responding clones, suggesting cross-reactive memory joined.

Details on this clonotype: Antigen specificity is unknown.

UMIs and sample barcodes were carried by the TCR alpha and TCR beta cDNA libraries that 5'RACE produced using constant-segment primers. Using its own MiXCR run on the 5' RACE reads, TCRdb lists one record per CDR3 protein. The sample gives about 360,000 distinct CDR3 sequences, about an eighth of which show up once; 20% to 25% is in the top ten. The sequence derives from a young man who had mild COVID-19 (a few samples of this study predate the infection). Cell type and time point are not known. The sequencing input was PBMCs or a T cell subset sorted from them (not recorded which).

The CDR3 reads CASVSGALRETQYF. CDR3 nucleotide sequence: TGTGCCAGCGTATCCGGGGCTCTAAGGGAGACCCAGTACTTC. The V gene is TRBV7-8, the J gene TRBJ2-5; D may match TRBD1 or TRBD2 (5 bases each). Trimming removed 8 bases from V and 5 bases from J, with 18 bases in between. Per germline, CDR1 SGHVS and CDR2 FQNEAQ. This CDR3 contains 14 residues.